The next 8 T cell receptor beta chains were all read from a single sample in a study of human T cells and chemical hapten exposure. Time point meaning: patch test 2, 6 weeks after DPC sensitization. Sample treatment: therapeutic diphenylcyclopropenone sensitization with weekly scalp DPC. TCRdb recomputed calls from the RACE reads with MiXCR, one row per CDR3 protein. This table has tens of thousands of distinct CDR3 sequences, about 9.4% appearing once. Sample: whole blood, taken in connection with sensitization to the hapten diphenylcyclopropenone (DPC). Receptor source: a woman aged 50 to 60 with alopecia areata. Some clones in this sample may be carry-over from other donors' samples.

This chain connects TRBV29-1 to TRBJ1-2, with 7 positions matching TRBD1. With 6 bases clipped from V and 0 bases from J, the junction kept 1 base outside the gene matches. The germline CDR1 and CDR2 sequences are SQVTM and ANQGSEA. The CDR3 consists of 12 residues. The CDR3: CSVTGSNYGYTF. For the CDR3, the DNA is TGCAGCGTGACAGGGTCTAACTATGGCTACACCTTC. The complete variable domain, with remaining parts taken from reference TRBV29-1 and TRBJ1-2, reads SAVISQKPSRDICQRGTSLTIQCQVDSQVTMMFWYRQQPGQSLTLIATANQGSEATYESGFVIDKFPISRPNLTFSTLTVSNMSPEDSSIYLCSVTGSNYGYTFGSGTRLTVV.

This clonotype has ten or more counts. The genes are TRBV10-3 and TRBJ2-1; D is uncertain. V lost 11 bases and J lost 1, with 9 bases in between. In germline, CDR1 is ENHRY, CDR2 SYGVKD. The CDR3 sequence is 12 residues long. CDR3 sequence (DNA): TGTGCCGTCTCAATATCCTACAATGAGCAGTTCTTC. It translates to CAVSISYNEQFF.

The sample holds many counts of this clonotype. The CDR3 DNA sequence: TGTGCCAGCTCACCGACAGGGGGAAGTTACAATGAGCAGTTCTTC. This encodes CASSPTGGSYNEQFF. The rearrangement joins TRBV18 to TRBJ2-1; the match to TRBD1 covers 9 bases. The CDR3 extends over 15 amino acids. In germline, CDR1 is KGHSH, CDR2 LQKENI. After removal of 3 bases from V and 4 bases from J, the junction contained 4 bases not matched to a gene. Looking up the rest from reference TRBV18 and TRBJ2-1 gives the full variable domain: NAGVMQNPRHLVRRRGQEARLRCSPMKGHSHVYWYRQLPEEGLKFMVYLQKENIIDESGMPKERFSAEFPKEGPSILRIQQVVRGDSAAYFCASSPTGGSYNEQFFGPGTRLTVL.

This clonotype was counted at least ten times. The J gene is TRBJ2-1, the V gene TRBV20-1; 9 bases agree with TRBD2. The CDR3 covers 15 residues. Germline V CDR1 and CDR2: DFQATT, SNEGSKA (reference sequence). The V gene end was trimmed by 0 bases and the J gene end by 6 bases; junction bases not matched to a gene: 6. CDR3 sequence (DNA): TGCAGTGCTAGAGAGCGAGCGGGAGGTAGCAATGAGCAGTTCTTC. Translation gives CSARERAGGSNEQFF.

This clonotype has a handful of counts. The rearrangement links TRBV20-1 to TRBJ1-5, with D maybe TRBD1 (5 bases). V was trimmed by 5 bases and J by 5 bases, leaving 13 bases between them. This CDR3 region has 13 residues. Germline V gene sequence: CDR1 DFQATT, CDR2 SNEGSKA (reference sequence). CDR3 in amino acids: CSAVTGPHQPQHF. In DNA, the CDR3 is TGCAGTGCTGTAACAGGTCCCCATCAGCCCCAGCATTTT.

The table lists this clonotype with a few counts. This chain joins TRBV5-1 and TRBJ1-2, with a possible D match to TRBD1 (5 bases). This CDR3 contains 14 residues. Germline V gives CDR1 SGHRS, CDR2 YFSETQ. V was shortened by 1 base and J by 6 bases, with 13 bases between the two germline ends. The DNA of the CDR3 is TGCGCCAGCAGCTTGATGGCAGGGTCGGATGGCTACACCTTC. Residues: CASSLMAGSDGYTF.

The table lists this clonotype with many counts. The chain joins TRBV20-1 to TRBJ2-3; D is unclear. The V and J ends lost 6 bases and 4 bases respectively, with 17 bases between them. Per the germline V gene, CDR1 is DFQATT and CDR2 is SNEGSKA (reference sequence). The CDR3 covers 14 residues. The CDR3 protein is CSASAARLADTQYF. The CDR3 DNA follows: TGCAGTGCCTCCGCGGCCCGCCTAGCAGATACGCAGTATTTT.

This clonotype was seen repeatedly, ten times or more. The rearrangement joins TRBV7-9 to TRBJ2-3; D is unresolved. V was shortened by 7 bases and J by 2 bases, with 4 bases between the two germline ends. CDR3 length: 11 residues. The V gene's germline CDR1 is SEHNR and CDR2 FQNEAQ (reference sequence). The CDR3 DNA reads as TGTGCCAGCATCAACACAGATACGCAGTATTTT. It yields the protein CASINTDTQYF.